This T cell receptor (beta chain) emerged from a study of blood T cell repertoires in COVID-19. At the level of the study: Material from acute and convalescent COVID-19 was sourced from the United States, Italy and Spain.

Assay used: immunoSEQ multiplex PCR; TCRdb lists only in-frame clones, some missing. The sample contains about 160,000 clones, roughly 90% of which appear only once. This CDR3 spans 15 amino acids. Trimming took 7 bases from V and 0 from J, leaving 13 bases between them. Germline loops: CDR1 SNHLY, CDR2 FYNNEI. The sample comprised PBMCs or T cells enriched from blood (not recorded which). The sequence derives from a woman between 50 and 59 years old who had recovered from COVID-19. This chain joins TRBV2 and TRBJ1-3; no clear D. The CDR3 protein is CASTPQLASGNTIYF. The CDR3 coding sequence is TGTGCCAGCACCCCGCAGTTAGCCTCTGGAAACACCATATATTTT. Full variable domain (rest looked up from reference TRBV2 and TRBJ1-3): EPEVTQTPSHQVTQMGQEVILRCVPISNHLYFYWYRQILGQKVEFLVSFYNNEISEKSEIFDDQFSVERPDGSNFTLKIRSTKLEDSAMYFCASTPQLASGNTIYFGEGSWLTVV.